This is a list of T cell receptor beta chains from one sample in a study of T cells after posttransplantation cyclophosphamide. Produced via immunoSEQ multiplex PCR; TCRdb's table is partial and in-frame only. The data show tens of thousands of clones, with just under 80% seen just once and roughly 8.1% held by the top ten. Sequenced here: CD4+ T cells sorted from blood, sampled 1,700 to 2,000 days after a stem cell transplant with posttransplant cyclophosphamide. These receptors originate from a female patient in her thirties or forties who received an allogeneic stem cell transplant from a related donor, was CMV-positive, and had no GVHD. The graft donor may have given rise to some T cells. The CDR3 runs from the conserved cysteine through the conserved F or W. D genes are given only for firm matches. Some rows mark clone size as missing; the rest say once, few, many or name a class of expanded clone.

TRBD2 TRBJ2-5 . TRBV5-1 CASSLNPLAVETQYF TGCGCCAGCAGCTTAAACCCACTAGCGGTAGAGACCCAGTACTTC
TRBD1 TRBJ1-2 . TRBV19 CASSPGTGKDGYTF TGTGCCAGTAGTCCAGGGACAGGGAAGGATGGCTACACCTTC
. TRBJ1-3 . TRBV7-2 CASSLRTDSGNTIYF TGTGCCAGCAGCTTGAGGACAGACTCTGGAAACACCATATATTTT
. TRBJ2-7 . TRBV10-3 CAISEKRDEQYF TGTGCCATCAGTGAGAAGCGAGACGAGCAGTACTTC
TRBD2 TRBJ2-7 . TRBV9 CASSARGEPYEQYF TGTGCCAGCAGCGCCCGGGGGGAACCCTACGAGCAGTACTTC
. TRBJ2-5 . TRBV7-9 CASSLQETQYF TGTGCCAGCAGCCTACAAGAGACCCAGTACTTC
. TRBJ2-3 many TRBV7-9 CASSPKGPDTQYF TGTGCCAGCAGCCCCAAGGGGCCAGATACGCAGTATTTT
TRBD1 TRBJ1-5 once TRBV5-8 CASSPGQGAKQPQHF TGTGCCAGCAGCCCCGGACAGGGGGCGAAGCAGCCCCAGCATTTT
. TRBJ1-1 . TRBV5-1 CASRGEMNTEAFF TGCGCCAGCCGGGGGGAGATGAACACTGAAGCTTTCTTT
TRBD1 TRBJ1-4 . TRBV5-6 CASSSTGDRSEKLFF TGTGCCAGCAGCTCAACAGGGGATCGCAGTGAAAAACTGTTTTTT
TRBD2 TRBJ2-3 once TRBV5-1 CASSPGGRGTDTQYF TGCGCCAGCAGCCCGGGGGGAAGGGGCACAGATACGCAGTATTTT
TRBD1 TRBJ1-5 . TRBV28 CASSLWTTGGSNQPQHF TGTGCCAGCAGTTTATGGACGACAGGGGGTAGCAATCAGCCCCAGCATTTT
TRBD1 TRBJ1-3 . TRBV19 CASNPTGARNIIYF TGTGCCAGTAATCCGACAGGGGCCAGAAACATCATATATTTT
. TRBJ2-7 . TRBV2 CASSDRGLEQYF TGTGCCAGCAGTGATCGAGGACTCGAGCAGTACTTC
. TRBJ1-3 . TRBV5-6 CASSLAGDSGNTIYF TGTGCCAGCAGCTTGGCAGGGGATTCTGGAAACACCATATATTTT
. TRBJ2-7 . TRBV4-1 CASSQANNGYEQYF TGCGCCAGCAGCCAAGCGAACAACGGGTACGAGCAGTACTTC
TRBD1 TRBJ2-4 once TRBV4-1 CASSSDRAKNIQYF TGCGCCAGCAGCTCGGACAGGGCCAAAAACATTCAGTACTTC
. TRBJ1-2 . TRBV29-1 CSVGRRATFGYTF TGCAGCGTTGGTCGCAGGGCGACCTTTGGCTACACCTTC
. TRBJ1-3 . TRBV4-3 CASSQDPWAQGGNTIYF TGCGCCAGCAGCCAAGATCCTTGGGCACAGGGTGGAAACACCATATATTTT
TRBD1 TRBJ1-6 few TRBV6-5 CASSYRDSNSPLHF TGTGCCAGCAGTTACCGGGACAGTAATTCACCCCTCCACTTT
. TRBJ2-7 . TRBV7-9 CASSQGRYEQYF TGTGCCAGCAGCCAGGGGCGGTACGAGCAGTACTTC
. TRBJ2-7 . TRBV10-3 CAISEVSNSEQYF TGTGCCATCAGTGAAGTGTCGAATAGCGAGCAGTACTTC
. TRBJ2-1 . TRBV19 CASSTPGTTNNEQFF TGTGCCAGTAGTACGCCCGGGACAACAAATAATGAGCAGTTCTTC
. TRBJ1-4 once TRBV6-1 CASSEAGGRNEKLFF TGTGCCAGCAGTGAAGCCGGGGGGAGGAATGAAAAACTGTTTTTT
. TRBJ2-7 . TRBV5-5 CASSLGQRQQYF TGTGCCAGCAGCTTAGGACAGAGACAGCAGTACTTC
. TRBJ2-2 . TRBV18 CASSPLSGARTGELFF TGTGCCAGCTCACCACTGTCAGGGGCGAGGACCGGGGAGCTGTTTTTT
. TRBJ1-1 . TRBV19 CASSIVEGTEAFF TGTGCCAGTAGTATAGTGGAGGGAACTGAAGCTTTCTTT
. TRBJ2-6 few TRBV5-1 CASSAGDAGANVLTF TGCGCCAGCAGTGCAGGGGATGCAGGGGCCAACGTCCTGACTTTC
. TRBJ1-4 . TRBV28 CASRFSGWANEKLFF TGTGCCAGCAGGTTCTCAGGGTGGGCTAATGAAAAACTGTTTTTT
TRBD1 TRBJ2-2 . TRBV11-3 CASSLATGGTGELFF TGTGCCAGCAGCTTAGCAACAGGGGGAACCGGGGAGCTGTTTTTT
TRBD2 TRBJ2-1 once TRBV19 CASSLGLAGDLYNEQFF TGTGCCAGTAGTTTGGGACTAGCGGGGGACTTGTACAATGAGCAGTTCTTC
TRBD1 TRBJ2-5 . TRBV19 CASSIDRTGGWETQYF TGTGCCAGTAGTATAGACCGGACAGGGGGCTGGGAGACCCAGTACTTC
TRBD1 TRBJ2-5 few TRBV6-1 CASSWDRGKETQYF TGTGCCAGCAGCTGGGACAGGGGGAAAGAGACCCAGTACTTC
TRBD1 TRBJ2-7 . TRBV2 CASSGDSYEQYF TGTGCCAGCAGCGGGGACAGCTACGAGCAGTACTTC
. TRBJ1-2 . TRBV27 CASSFEQGRGYTF TGTGCCAGCAGTTTCGAACAGGGACGTGGCTACACCTTC
. TRBJ2-7 . TRBV28 CASSRLTRTVYEQYF TGTGCCAGCAGCAGGCTTACTAGGACGGTCTACGAGCAGTACTTC
. TRBJ1-2 . TRBV9 CASSVDEAGNDYGYTF TGTGCCAGCAGCGTAGACGAGGCAGGGAACGACTATGGCTACACCTTC
. TRBJ2-5 . TRBV4-1 CASSQPRGRGFQETQYF TGCGCCAGCAGCCAACCCAGGGGGCGGGGGTTCCAAGAGACCCAGTACTTC
TRBD1 TRBJ2-7 . TRBV2 CASSLRTGLHEQYF TGTGCCAGCAGTCTCAGGACAGGGCTCCACGAGCAGTACTTC
. TRBJ2-7 . TRBV12-5 CASGLVHPREPYEQYF TGTGCTAGTGGTTTGGTACATCCCAGGGAACCCTACGAGCAGTACTTC